These 32 T cell receptor beta chains were sequenced from one sample in a study of shared clonotypes between healthy human individuals. The repertoire was sequenced with immunoSEQ multiplex PCR; TCRdb's copy has only in-frame clones and lacks some. This sample yields over 2 million clones, of which 85% to 95% are seen a single time; roughly 0.13% belongs to the top ten. The source material was naive CD4+ T cells sorted from blood. Subset denoted: CD45RA+ positively selected. The source is a man younger than 30 in good health.

The chain uses TRBV28 and TRBJ1-3; D uncertain. With 5 bases removed from V and 4 bases from J, the gap between germline ends came to 18 bases. The V gene's germline CDR1 is MDHEN and CDR2 SYDVKM. The CDR3 has 16 residues. The CDR3 here is CASSTTERFRGNTIYF. DNA of the CDR3: TGTGCCAGCAGTACCACGGAGCGCTTCCGCGGAAACACCATATATTTT.

CDR3 sequence: CASSPVGTDTQYF. For the CDR3, the DNA is TGTGCCAGCAGCCCCGTAGGCACAGATACGCAGTATTTT. V and J are TRBV7-2 and TRBJ2-3; no reliable D call. V shed 5 bases and J shed 1 base, with 7 bases lying between them. This CDR3 is built from 13 residues. Germline-derived CDR1 and CDR2 are SGHTA and FQGNSA.

This chain uses TRBV7-9 with TRBJ1-1; 10 bases line up with TRBD1. With 0 bases clipped from V and 6 bases from J, the junction kept 4 bases outside the gene matches. CDR3 size: 15 residues. Germline lookup yields CDR1 SEHNR and CDR2 FQNEAQ (reference sequence). CDR3 nucleotides: TGTGCCAGCAGCTTAGCGACAGGGGGCGGCCCTGAAGCTTTCTTT. Its translation is CASSLATGGGPEAFF.

This rearrangement joins TRBV7-9 to TRBJ1-3; the D gene is possibly TRBD1 (5 bases). Trimming pared 5 bases from V and 6 bases from J, leaving 14 bases between. Germline V gene lookup returns CDR1 SEHNR and CDR2 FQNEAQ (reference sequence). This CDR3 is 14 amino acids long. The CDR3 sequence is CASSVTGAENTIYF. The CDR3 bases are TGTGCCAGCAGCGTCACCGGGGCGGAAAACACCATATATTTT.

The J gene is TRBJ2-2, the V gene TRBV7-6; D is unresolved. The V end was cut by 6 bases, the J end by 4 bases, with 15 bases between. The CDR3 runs to 15 residues. The germline CDR1 and CDR2 sequences are SGHVS and FNYEAQ. The CDR3 DNA reads TGTGCCAGCAGACAAGTTGGCCTGAGCACCGGGGAGCTGTTTTTT. Translating gives CASRQVGLSTGELFF.

The chain employs TRBV29-1 and TRBJ2-7; D is possibly TRBD1 (5 bases). This CDR3 spans 12 amino acids. The ends were cut back, 4 bases at V and 6 bases at J, with 13 bases in the middle. Germline V lookup: CDR1 SQVTM, CDR2 ANQGSEA. CDR3 nucleotide sequence: TGCAGCGTTGGTGAAGGGGATGGCGAGCAGTACTTC. Translating gives CSVGEGDGEQYF.

This clone appeared once. V gene TRBV18 combines with J gene TRBJ1-1; perhaps TRBD1 as D (5 bases). CDR1 is KGHSH, CDR2 LQKENI, per germline. The CDR3 consists of 14 residues. Trimming cost V 5 bases and J 2 bases, with 12 bases left between them. The CDR3 DNA follows: TGTGCCAGCTCATTCGAGGACACAAACACTGAAGCTTTCTTT. The encoded protein is CASSFEDTNTEAFF.

In DNA, the CDR3 is TGTGCCAGCAGTTCCTCCGGACAGGGGAACTGGGGCTACACCTTC. Its protein is CASSSSGQGNWGYTF. V is TRBV28 and J is TRBJ1-2; TRBD1 agrees at 9 bases. The CDR3 extends over 15 amino acids. Germline V CDR1 and CDR2: MDHEN, SYDVKM. V shed 4 bases and J 8 bases; nucleotides not matched to a gene: 11.

This clone has just one count. The genes are TRBV6-1 and TRBJ2-3, with D hard to call. Germline CDR1 and CDR2: MNHNS and SASEGT. The CDR3 totals 12 residues. Trimming stripped 4 bases from V and 5 bases from J, with 7 bases between. The CDR3 bases are TGTGCCAGCAGTGGGGGTGGAGATACGCAGTATTTT. This sequence encodes CASSGGGDTQYF.

This clone was picked up one time. The chain combines TRBV9 with TRBJ2-7; perhaps TRBD2 as D (5 bases). Per the germline V gene, CDR1 is SGDLS and CDR2 is YYNGEE. The V end was cut by 4 bases, the J end by 2 bases, with 10 bases between. The CDR3 consists of 13 residues. The CDR3 nucleotides are TGTGCCAGCAGCCTGGAGGCAACCTACGAGCAGTACTTC. Translation: CASSLEATYEQYF.

This clone was recorded a few times. The chain joins TRBV28 to TRBJ2-5, with unresolved D. Deletions cut 3 bases from V and 3 bases from J, with 11 bases between. The CDR3 is 14 amino acids. CDR1 and CDR2 (germline): MDHEN, SYDVKM. The CDR3: CASSFARTEETQYF. The CDR3 region has the DNA TGTGCCAGCAGTTTCGCCAGGACGGAAGAGACCCAGTACTTC.

The chain joins TRBV18 to TRBJ1-1, with 9 nucleotides matching TRBD1. The V gene's germline CDR1 is KGHSH and CDR2 LQKENI. The CDR3 is 17 residues long. V was clipped by 6 bases and J by 1 base; unmatched bases: 12. The CDR3 coding sequence is TGTGCCAGCTCCCCTAGGGGGGACAGGGTCAAGAACACTGAAGCTTTCTTT. Protein product: CASSPRGDRVKNTEAFF.

The V and J genes are TRBV6-4 and TRBJ2-3; 8 nucleotides align to TRBD1. Germline lookup yields CDR1 MRHNA and CDR2 SNTAGT. J lost 6 bases, V lost 4 bases, and 6 bases had no gene match. This CDR3 region has 14 residues. The CDR3: CASSVDRESDTQYF. In DNA form, the CDR3 reads TGTGCCAGCAGTGTGGACAGGGAATCCGATACGCAGTATTTT.

This chain joins TRBV2 and TRBJ1-2, with 7 bases identical to TRBD1. V gave up 5 bases and J gave up 4 bases; unmatched junction bases: 10. The CDR3 is 15 amino acids. Germline CDR1 and CDR2: SNHLY and FYNNEI. DNA for the CDR3: TGTGCCAGCAGTCGGCATACGGGACAGCCCTATGGCTACACCTTC. As protein: CASSRHTGQPYGYTF.

The rearrangement joins TRBV9 to TRBJ2-3; 11 bases map to TRBD2. From germline, CDR1 is SGDLS and CDR2 YYNGEE. Trimming at V came to 3 bases and at J to 0 bases, leaving 3 bases not matched to a gene. The CDR3 runs 16 residues. This chain's CDR3 is CASSASGGTSTDTQYF. Written as DNA, the CDR3 is TGTGCCAGCAGCGCTAGCGGGGGGACTAGCACAGATACGCAGTATTTT.

The rearrangement joins TRBV25-1 to TRBJ1-4; tentatively, D is TRBD1 (5 bases). Germline V CDR1 and CDR2: MGHDK, SYGVNS. The V end was cut by 3 bases, the J end by 5 bases, with 13 bases between. This CDR3 is 15 amino acids long. CDR3 nucleotide sequence: TGTGCCAGCAGTGACCGGGACGCACGAAATGAAAAACTGTTTTTT. Residues: CASSDRDARNEKLFF.

CDR3 coding DNA: TGTGCCAGCAGCTTAGAGCCCCAGGGGCAGTACTTC. This sequence encodes CASSLEPQGQYF. The chain carries TRBV7-2 and TRBJ2-7, with D maybe TRBD1 (5 bases). Germline CDR1 and CDR2: SGHTA and FQGNSA. Between the trimmed V and J ends, which lost 1 base and 9 bases, there was a span of 10 bases. This CDR3 contains 12 residues.

The V and J genes are TRBV7-3 and TRBJ1-1; D not certain. V lost 0 bases, J lost 3 bases, and 5 bases lay in between. CDR3 length: 13 amino acids. From germline, CDR1 is SGHTA and CDR2 FQGTGA. In DNA, the CDR3 is TGTGCCAGCAGCTTAACCCCGGACACTGAAGCTTTCTTT. Residues: CASSLTPDTEAFF.

The gene calls are TRBV2 and TRBJ1-4; no definite D call. The CDR3 is 13 residues long. The germline CDR1 and CDR2 sequences are SNHLY and FYNNEI. The V and J ends lost 7 bases and 7 bases respectively, with 13 bases between them. CDR3 bases: TGTGCCAGCAATGTTAGGGCGGGTGAAAAACTGTTTTTT. Amino acids: CASNVRAGEKLFF. The full variable domain, completed using reference TRBV2 and TRBJ1-4, is EPEVTQTPSHQVTQMGQEVILRCVPISNHLYFYWYRQILGQKVEFLVSFYNNEISEKSEIFDDQFSVERPDGSNFTLKIRSTKLEDSAMYFCASNVRAGEKLFFGSGTQLSVL.

V gene TRBV4-1 combines with J gene TRBJ1-5, with D uncertain. Germline CDR1 MGHRA, CDR2 YSYEKL. CDR3 length equals 15 residues. The V gene lost 0 bases and the J gene lost 0 bases, with 6 bases spanning the gap. CDR3 residues: CASSQDRYSNQPQHF. DNA of the CDR3: TGCGCCAGCAGCCAAGATAGGTATAGCAATCAGCCCCAGCATTTT.

This sequence joins TRBV6-6 and TRBJ2-1, with unresolved D. V was pared by 6 bases and J by 9 bases, with 12 bases between. CDR1 is MNHNY and CDR2 is SVGAGI in the germline V gene (reference sequence). This CDR3 contains 12 residues. In nucleotides, the CDR3 is TGTGCCAGCAGCCCCGCTTCGAGTGAGCAGTTCTTC. Its protein is CASSPASSEQFF.

To note about this clone: Different DNA sequences within this sample yield the same CDR3. CDR3 region: CASSGENNQPQHF. The CDR3 nucleotides read TGTGCCAGCAGTGGCGAGAACAATCAGCCCCAGCATTTT. The gene calls are TRBV2 and TRBJ1-5; no reliable D call. Germline V gene sequence: CDR1 SNHLY, CDR2 FYNNEI. The V and J ends lost 4 bases and 3 bases respectively, with 7 bases between them. The CDR3 totals 13 residues.

The rearrangement links TRBV7-9 to TRBJ2-7, with D possibly TRBD2 on 6 matching bases. This CDR3 spans 17 amino acids. Germline V gene data show CDR1 as SEHNR and CDR2 as FQNEAQ (reference sequence). The germline V and J ends were trimmed by 7 bases and 3 bases, with 25 bases remaining between them. In nucleotides, the CDR3 is TGTGCCAGCACCCAAAGCGAGGGAGGAGGAGTTAGCTACGAGCAGTACTTC. Protein sequence: CASTQSEGGGVSYEQYF.

This clone was observed once. The chain recombines TRBV4-3 with TRBJ2-1, with a possible D match to TRBD2 (5 bases). Germline values: CDR1 LGHNA, CDR2 YSLEER. V was trimmed by 1 base and J by 0 bases, leaving 13 bases between them. The CDR3 is 17 amino acids. The CDR3 DNA follows: TGCGCCAGCAGCCAAGCGGGCGGAGGAAGCTCCTACAATGAGCAGTTCTTC. It codes for CASSQAGGGSSYNEQFF.

V usage is TRBV30 and J usage is TRBJ2-1; possible D gene TRBD1, 5 bases. Germline V CDR1 and CDR2: GTSNPN, SVGIG (reference sequence). The CDR3 covers 11 residues. With 1 base removed from V and 8 bases from J, the gap between germline ends came to 6 bases. Here the CDR3 DNA reads TGTGCCTGGAGTGGGGGCTATGAGCAGTTCTTC. As protein: CAWSGGYEQFF.

The gene calls are TRBV18 and TRBJ2-7; the match to TRBD2 covers 10 bases. Trimming removed 0 bases from V and 4 bases from J; junction bases left unmatched: 9. The CDR3 consists of 17 residues. Germline assignment: CDR1 KGHSH and CDR2 LQKENI. Here the CDR3 DNA reads TGTGCCAGCTCACCACCCACTGGGAGCGGGGGGGAATACGAGCAGTACTTC. Amino acid sequence: CASSPPTGSGGEYEQYF.

This clone occurred a few times. Different DNA sequences within this sample yield the same CDR3. The chain uses TRBV19 and TRBJ1-5, with D uncertain. CDR1 and CDR2 from the germline V gene are LNHDA and SQIVND (reference sequence). The CDR3 loop spans 14 amino acids. V shed 3 bases and J shed 2 bases, with 8 bases lying between them. In DNA, the CDR3 is TGTGCCAGTAGTATCGGCACTGGCAATCAGCCCCAGCATTTT. This encodes CASSIGTGNQPQHF. Complete variable domain (other parts from reference TRBV19 and TRBJ1-5): DGGITQSPKYLFRKEGQNVTLSCEQNLNHDAMYWYRQDPGQGLRLIYYSQIVNDFQKGDIAEGYSVSREKKESFPLTVTSAQKNPTAFYLCASSIGTGNQPQHFGDGTRLSIL.

The rearrangement joins TRBV25-1 to TRBJ1-2, with TRBD1 matching 10 bases. The V gene's germline CDR1 is MGHDK and CDR2 SYGVNS. The CDR3 loop spans 14 amino acids. J lost 4 bases, V lost 4 bases, and 3 bases had no gene match. The CDR3: CASSGDRGPYGYTF. DNA of the CDR3: TGTGCCAGCAGTGGTGACAGGGGGCCCTATGGCTACACCTTC.

The chain combines TRBV10-1 with TRBJ2-3, with 15 bases fitting TRBD2. Losses at the gene ends were 6 bases for V and 1 base for J; bases not matched to a gene: 8. The CDR3 length is 18 residues. Germline CDR1 WNHNN, CDR2 SYGVQD (reference sequence). The CDR3 sequence: CASSPGLAGGRGTDTQYF. CDR3 DNA: TGCGCCAGCAGCCCGGGACTAGCGGGGGGACGGGGCACAGATACGCAGTATTTT.

J is TRBJ2-2 and V is TRBV7-9; the match to TRBD2 covers 8 bases. The germline CDR1 and CDR2 sequences are SEHNR and FQNEAQ (reference sequence). Trimming cost V 4 bases and J 5 bases; bases outside gene matches: 6. This CDR3 comprises 15 residues. The CDR3 sequence is CASSWGLGRTGELFF. DNA of the CDR3: TGTGCCAGCAGCTGGGGACTAGGAAGAACCGGGGAGCTGTTTTTT.

For the CDR3, the DNA is TGCGCCAGCAGCTTCGGACTAGCGGGAGGGCGGTCCTACAATGAGCAGTTCTTC. It is translated as CASSFGLAGGRSYNEQFF. The V call is TRBV5-1, the J call TRBJ2-1; 15 nucleotides align to TRBD2. After removal of 2 bases from V and 1 base from J, the junction contained 4 bases not matched to a gene. Germline loops: CDR1 SGHRS, CDR2 YFSETQ. CDR3 length equals 18 residues.

This rearrangement joins TRBV7-2 to TRBJ1-2; D gene unclear. The germline V and J ends were trimmed by 6 bases and 0 bases, with 11 bases remaining between them. Germline CDR1 reads SGHTA; CDR2 reads FQGNSA. The CDR3 consists of 14 residues. Written as DNA, the CDR3 is TGTGCCAGCAGGTTAACGGGTTCTAACTATGGCTACACCTTC. Translation: CASRLTGSNYGYTF.